The 17 T cell receptor beta chains below come from one sample, sequenced in a study of blood T cell repertoires in COVID-19. Clones were read by immunoSEQ multiplex PCR, and TCRdb kept only the in-frame ones, dropping some. The sample includes a few hundred thousand clones, over 75% of them seen just once. The sample consisted of PBMCs or T cells enriched from blood (not recorded which). These receptors all come from a woman between 50 and 59 years old who had recovered from COVID-19.

The rearrangement links TRBV2 to TRBJ2-3; a possible D gene is TRBD1 (6 bases). The germline CDR1 and CDR2 sequences are SNHLY and FYNNEI. Deletions cut 10 bases from V and 1 base from J, with 12 bases between. This CDR3 has 13 residues. CDR3 residues: CAKERQGTDTQYF. CDR3 DNA: TGTGCCAAAGAGAGACAGGGCACAGATACGCAGTATTTT.

This clone was counted a few times. V usage is TRBV7-5 and J usage is TRBJ2-7; the D call of TRBD1 is as the table states it, not checked on the DNA. TRBV7-5 is assigned pseudogene status. CDR3 length: 15 residues. The CDR3 loop is CANPYSTRTSYEQYF. CDR3 nucleotides: TGTGCCAACCCGTACAGCACCCGAACCTCCTACGAGCAGTACTTC.

J is TRBJ2-1 and V is TRBV5-5; 8 positions match TRBD1. Trimming removed 3 bases from V and 4 bases from J; junction bases left unmatched: 3. The CDR3 runs 14 residues. Per germline, CDR1 SGHKS and CDR2 YYEKEE (reference sequence). This CDR3 reads CASSSGQVYNEQFF. The CDR3 coding sequence is TGTGCCAGCAGCTCGGGACAGGTGTACAATGAGCAGTTCTTC.

The chain employs TRBV7-9 and TRBJ1-3; D uncertain. Looked up from germline, CDR1 is SEHNR and CDR2 is FQNEAQ (reference sequence). The CDR3 is made up of 15 amino acids. The V end was cut by 1 base, the J end by 0 bases, with 7 bases between. The CDR3 DNA follows: TGTGCCAGCAGCTTAGAACGCAGCTCTGGAAACACCATATATTTT. This encodes CASSLERSSGNTIYF.

The sample holds one count of this clone. The J gene is TRBJ1-2, the V gene TRBV3-1 (or the pseudogene TRBV3-2); no definite D call. The CDR3 extends over 14 amino acids. CDR1 LGHDT and CDR2 YNNKEL come from the germline V gene (reference sequence). Trimming took off 1 base at V and 8 bases at J, with 14 bases between the two ends. In nucleotides, the CDR3 is TGTGCCAGCAGCCAAGTCGAGACGGGAATCGGCTACACCTTC. Protein product: CASSQVETGIGYTF.

The chain links TRBV15 to TRBJ2-7, with D tentatively TRBD1 (6 bases). This CDR3 has 20 amino acids. CDR1 and CDR2 from the germline V gene are LNHNV and YYDKDF (reference sequence). Trimming cost V 3 bases and J 3 bases, with 30 bases left between them. The CDR3: CATSSGTRGRTRGEFYEQYF. The CDR3 DNA sequence: TGTGCCACCAGCAGCGGCACAAGGGGGAGAACAAGGGGAGAGTTCTACGAGCAGTACTTC.

This chain uses TRBV4-2 with TRBJ1-5; weak D call: TRBD1 (6 bases). CDR3 length equals 17 residues. The V gene's germline CDR1 is LGHNA and CDR2 YNFKEQ. Trimming took 0 bases from V and 5 from J, leaving 17 bases between them. This CDR3 reads CASSQDGAGAWDQPQHF. CDR3 coding DNA: TGTGCCAGCAGCCAAGACGGGGCAGGGGCGTGGGATCAGCCCCAGCATTTT.

The V call is TRBV3-1 (or the pseudogene TRBV3-2), the J call TRBJ2-7; a weak D match, TRBD1 (6 bases). Trimming cost V 0 bases and J 9 bases, with 21 bases left between them. Per the germline V gene, CDR1 is LGHDT and CDR2 is YNNKEL (reference sequence). This CDR3 is built from 16 residues. This CDR3 reads CASSQDRYRDPTRQYF. CDR3 in DNA: TGTGCCAGCAGCCAAGATCGTTACAGGGACCCTACGAGGCAGTACTTC.

The chain couples TRBV2 to TRBJ1-1, with TRBD1 matching 8 bases. Losses at the gene ends were 6 bases for V and 4 bases for J; bases not matched to a gene: 10. The V gene's germline CDR1 is SNHLY and CDR2 FYNNEI. The CDR3 extends over 15 amino acids. The CDR3 nucleotides read TGTGCCAGCAGGGCGGACAGGGTAGGAGGCACTGAAGCTTTCTTT. Its translation is CASRADRVGGTEAFF.

This chain uses TRBV4-1 with TRBJ1-1; a weak D match, TRBD1 (5 bases). CDR1 MGHRA and CDR2 YSYEKL come from the germline V gene. V was pared by 0 bases and J by 5 bases, with 13 bases between. The CDR3 extends over 15 amino acids. The CDR3 is CASSQDIGVRTEAFF. CDR3 DNA sequence: TGCGCCAGCAGCCAAGATATAGGGGTAAGGACTGAAGCTTTCTTT.

The rearrangement uses TRBV28 and TRBJ2-7; 7 positions match TRBD1. Trimming removed 6 bases from V and 4 bases from J; junction bases left unmatched: 12. Germline-derived CDR1 and CDR2 are MDHEN and SYDVKM. This CDR3 is built from 15 residues. This chain's CDR3 is CASSLIKRGLYEQYF. CDR3 nucleotide sequence: TGTGCCAGCAGCCTAATTAAGAGGGGGCTGTACGAGCAGTACTTC.

This chain joins TRBV27 and TRBJ2-5; 8 bases match TRBD2. The CDR3 contains 14 residues. Germline lookup yields CDR1 MNHEY and CDR2 SMNVEV (reference sequence). The ends lost 7 bases at V and 1 base at J; junction bases unmatched: 5. Here the CDR3 reads CASTPGGTQETQYF. The DNA of the CDR3 is TGTGCCAGCACCCCGGGGGGGACCCAAGAGACCCAGTACTTC.

The chain combines TRBV6-2 or TRBV6-3 with TRBJ2-3; tentatively, D is TRBD2 (6 bases). The CDR3 totals 18 residues. Germline V gives CDR1 MNHEY, CDR2 SVGEGT. V lost 0 bases, J lost 0 bases, and 16 bases lay in between. As DNA, the CDR3 is TGTGCCAGCAGTTACTCGCCCCCCCTAGCGCTTAGCACAGATACGCAGTATTTT. This encodes CASSYSPPLALSTDTQYF.

V usage is TRBV3-1 (or the pseudogene TRBV3-2) and J usage is TRBJ2-1, with 7 bases that match TRBD2. The CDR3 is made up of 16 amino acids. The germline V gene has CDR1 LGHDT and CDR2 YNNKEL (reference sequence). J gave up 2 bases and V 4 bases, and 8 bases lay outside the gene matches. CDR3 sequence (DNA): TGTGCCAGCAGCCCCGTTGGGGCGGGAGCCTACAATGAGCAGTTCTTC. Amino acid sequence: CASSPVGAGAYNEQFF.

The chain joins TRBV7-9 to TRBJ2-3; no reliable D call. The CDR3 contains 13 residues. V shed 2 bases and J shed 2 bases, with 5 bases lying between them. Germline V gene data show CDR1 as SEHNR and CDR2 as FQNEAQ (reference sequence). The CDR3 reads CASSLLDTDTQYF. The CDR3 DNA reads as TGTGCCAGCAGCTTATTAGACACAGATACGCAGTATTTT.

The CDR3 DNA reads TGCGCCACCTCGCAGGGCCTACACAATGAGCAGTTCTTC. Translating it yields CATSQGLHNEQFF. The V call is TRBV10-2, the J call TRBJ2-1, with a weak D call TRBD1 (5 bases). The V gene's germline CDR1 is WSHSY and CDR2 SAAADI. V lost 10 bases and J 5 bases, leaving 15 bases between the germline ends. This CDR3 is 13 amino acids long.

This clone was counted a few times. The CDR3 protein is CASSENRRNTDTQYF. CDR3 bases: TGTGCCAGCAGTGAAAACAGGAGAAACACAGATACGCAGTATTTT. The rearrangement links TRBV6-1 to TRBJ2-3; possible D gene TRBD1, 5 bases. The CDR3 has 15 amino acids. Germline V CDR1 and CDR2: MNHNS, SASEGT. The V gene lost 2 bases and the J gene lost 2 bases, with 11 bases spanning the gap.